This T cell receptor (beta chain) was retrieved from a study of identical twins. Whole-study results and caveats: Insertions ran lower in abundant cord blood beta clonotypes, though not in memory repertoires. Invariant MAIT and iNKT cells could partly confound zero-insertion analyses.

Worth noting for this clonotype: Its antigen is undetermined.

The CDR3 is 14 amino acids. V was trimmed by 1 base and J by 2 bases, leaving 10 bases between them. Germline-derived CDR1 and CDR2 are SGHNT and YYREEE (reference sequence). Each donor was a healthy Caucasian. TCRdb recomputed calls from the 5' RACE reads with MiXCR, one row per CDR3 protein. The data contain 460,000 or so distinct CDR3 sequences, approximately 14% of them singletons. The same sample was also studied in work on yellow fever vaccine responses in identical twins. According to that study: The T cell response to vaccination in identical twins was reportedly partly convergent and partly personalized.

The receptor was isolated from a woman in her late teens or twenties in good health. The chain recombines TRBV5-4 with TRBJ2-7; D unclear. What was sequenced was CD4+ T cells sorted from blood. The CDR3 reads CASSLKIEPYEQYF. Here the CDR3 DNA reads TGTGCCAGCAGCTTGAAGATTGAACCCTACGAGCAGTACTTC.